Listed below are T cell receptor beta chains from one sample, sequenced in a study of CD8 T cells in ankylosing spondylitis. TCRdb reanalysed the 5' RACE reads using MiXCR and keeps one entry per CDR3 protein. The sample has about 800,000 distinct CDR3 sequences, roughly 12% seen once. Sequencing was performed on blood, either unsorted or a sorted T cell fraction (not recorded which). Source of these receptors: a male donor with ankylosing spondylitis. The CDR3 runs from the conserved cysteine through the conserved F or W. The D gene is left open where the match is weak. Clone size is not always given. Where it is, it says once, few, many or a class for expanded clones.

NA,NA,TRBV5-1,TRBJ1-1,TGCGCCAGCAGCTTGTCCGCGCAGGGGTTCACTGAAGCTTTCTTT,CASSLSAQGFTEAFF
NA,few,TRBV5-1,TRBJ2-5,TGCGCCACCCGAGGTCCACCCCAAGAGACCCAGTACTTC,CATRGPPQETQYF
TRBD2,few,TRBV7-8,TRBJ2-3,TGTGCCAGCAGCAGAGAGGCTAGCGGGAGGAGCTCAGATACGCAGTATTTT,CASSREASGRSSDTQYF
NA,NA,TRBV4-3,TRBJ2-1,TGCGCCAGCAGCCAAGCGCCCCAGGGTTACAATGAGCAGTTCTTC,CASSQAPQGYNEQFF
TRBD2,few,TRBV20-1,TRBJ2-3,TGCAGTGCTCGAAGACTAGCGGGGGGAACCGGTATCACAGATACGCAGTATTTT,CSARRLAGGTGITDTQYF
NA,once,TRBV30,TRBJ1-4,TGTGCCTGGAGTGTTAACAGATGGTTAGGACGAGCAACTAATGAAAAACTGTTTTTT,CAWSVNRWLGRATNEKLFF
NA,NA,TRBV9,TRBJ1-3,TGTGCCAGCAGCGTACAGGGTACGGGAGGAAACACCATATATTTT,CASSVQGTGGNTIYF
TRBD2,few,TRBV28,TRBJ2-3,TGTGCCAGCAGTTTAATTCGGGGGGGCGGTAGCACAGATACGCAGTATTTT,CASSLIRGGGSTDTQYF
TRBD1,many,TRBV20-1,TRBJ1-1,TGCAGTGCTAGAAGGGGGACAGATACGAACACTGAAGCTTTCTTT,CSARRGTDTNTEAFF
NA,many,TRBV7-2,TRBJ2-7,TGTGCCAGCAGCTTAGTCTACGAGCAGTACTTC,CASSLVYEQYF
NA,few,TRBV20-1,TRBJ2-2,TGCAGTGCTAGTGCGGGTGATGAGGAGCTGTTTTTT,CSASAGDEELFF
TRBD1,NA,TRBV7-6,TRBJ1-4,TGTGCCAGCAGCTTAGAGGACCGGGACAGGGTATTTGAAAAACTGTTTTTT,CASSLEDRDRVFEKLFF
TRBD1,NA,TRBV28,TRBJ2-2,TGTGCCAGCATCACGGGACAGGGGGCCGGGGAGCTGTTTTTT,CASITGQGAGELFF
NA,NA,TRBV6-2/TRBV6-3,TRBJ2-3,TGTGCCAGCACTACGACCCAGGGTACGCAGTATTTT,CASTTTQGTQYF
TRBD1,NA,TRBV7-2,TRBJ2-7,TGTGCCAGCAGCCCACCGGACAGGGGAAGGTACGAGCAGTACTTC,CASSPPDRGRYEQYF
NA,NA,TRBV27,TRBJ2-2,TGTGCCAGCACGGGGACCGCGAGCACCGGGGAGCTGTTTTTT,CASTGTASTGELFF
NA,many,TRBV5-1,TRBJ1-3,TGCGCCAGCAGCTTGGGGCAAGGCCGCACAGGAAACACCATATATTTT,CASSLGQGRTGNTIYF
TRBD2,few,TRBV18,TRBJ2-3,TGTGCCACCCTCGGACTAGCGGGGATGTTCACAGATACGCAGTATTTT,CATLGLAGMFTDTQYF
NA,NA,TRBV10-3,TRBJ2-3,TGTGCCATCAGTGCCCAGGTCGGGGTTCTCACAGATACGCAGTATTTT,CAISAQVGVLTDTQYF
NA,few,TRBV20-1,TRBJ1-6,TGCAGTGCTAGATTCGGCAGCGGAGTCTCCTATAATTCACCCCTCCACTTT,CSARFGSGVSYNSPLHF
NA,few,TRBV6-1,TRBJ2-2,TGTGCCAGCACGGGCAGGGCTCACGGGGAGCTGTTTTTT,CASTGRAHGELFF
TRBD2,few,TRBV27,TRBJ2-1,TGTGCCACCGGACGGGAGGTAGTGTACAATGAGCAGTTCTTC,CATGREVVYNEQFF
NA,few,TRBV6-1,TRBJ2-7,TGTGCCAGCAGTGGTTGGTTACAGGGAAACTCCTACGAGCAGTACTTC,CASSGWLQGNSYEQYF
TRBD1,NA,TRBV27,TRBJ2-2,TGTGCCAGCAGTTTATACGTACAGGGGCGCACCGGGGAGCTGTTTTTT,CASSLYVQGRTGELFF
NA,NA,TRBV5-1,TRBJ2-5,TGCGCCAGCAGCTTTGAGGGTATCGGGGAGACCCAGTACTTC,CASSFEGIGETQYF
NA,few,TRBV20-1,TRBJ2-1,TGCAGTGCTTCGGACTCGAGAAAATACAATGAGCAGTTCTTC,CSASDSRKYNEQFF
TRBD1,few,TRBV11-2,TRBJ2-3,TGTGCCAGCAGCGCAGGGGGTACGCAGTATTTT,CASSAGGTQYF
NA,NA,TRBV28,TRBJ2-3,TGTGCCAGCAGTTTAGGCGCTCTGTTCACAGATACGCAGTATTTT,CASSLGALFTDTQYF
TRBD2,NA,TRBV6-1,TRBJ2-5,TGTGCCAGCAGCCGAATTACTAGCGGCGTAAGGACCCAGTACTTC,CASSRITSGVRTQYF
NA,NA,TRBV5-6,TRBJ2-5,TGTGCCAGCACCCCCGGACTAACATTCCAAGAGACCCAGTACTTC,CASTPGLTFQETQYF
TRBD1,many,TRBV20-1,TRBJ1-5,TGCAGTGCTTCCATTCCAGGGGGTGATCAGCCCCAGCATTTT,CSASIPGGDQPQHF
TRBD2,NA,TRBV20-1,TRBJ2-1,TGCAGTGCTCCCCACCGGGACTACTTAATGCAGTTCTTC,CSAPHRDYLMQFF
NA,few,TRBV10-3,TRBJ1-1,TGTGCCATCAGTGAGTCCCAGGGTTACACTGAAGCTTTCTTT,CAISESQGYTEAFF
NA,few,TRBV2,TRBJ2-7,TGTGCCAGCAGTGGGGCCGGTGAGCAGTACTTC,CASSGAGEQYF
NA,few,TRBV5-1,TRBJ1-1,TGCGCCAGCAGCCTGGAGGGGTTTGGCACTGAAGCTTTCTTT,CASSLEGFGTEAFF
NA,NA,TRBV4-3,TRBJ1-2,TGCGCCAGCAGCCCGGGACACCAAAGCTACTATGGCTACACCTTC,CASSPGHQSYYGYTF
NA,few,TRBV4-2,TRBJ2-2,TGTGCCAGCAGCCAAGATAGTGGGGGCGGGGAGCTGTTTTTT,CASSQDSGGGELFF
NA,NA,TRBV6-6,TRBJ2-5,TGTGCCAGCACCCCCGTGGGGCTAGAGACCCAGTACTTC,CASTPVGLETQYF
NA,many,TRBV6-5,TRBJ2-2,TGTGCCAGCAGTTTTAAGCGTGGGCAGGGGTCCGCCGGGGAGCTGTTTTTT,CASSFKRGQGSAGELFF
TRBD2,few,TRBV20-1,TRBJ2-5,TGCAGTGCTTATAGCGGGGGGGTTTCAGAGACCCAGTACTTC,CSAYSGGVSETQYF
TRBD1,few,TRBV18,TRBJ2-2,TGTGCCAGCTCACCGTCCAGGGGGTTCACCGGGGAGCTGTTTTTT,CASSPSRGFTGELFF
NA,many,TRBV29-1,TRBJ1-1,TGCAGCGTGTCACAGGGAAACACTGAAGCTTTCTTT,CSVSQGNTEAFF
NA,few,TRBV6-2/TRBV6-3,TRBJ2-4,TGTGCCAGCAGTTATGGACTAGCCAAAAACATTCAGTACTTC,CASSYGLAKNIQYF
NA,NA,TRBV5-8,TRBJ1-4,TGTGCCAGCAGCCAAACAAGGGTTGGAAAACTGTTTTTT,CASSQTRVGKLFF
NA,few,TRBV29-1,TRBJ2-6,TGCAGCGTTGGGGAGGCTGGGGCCAACGTCCTGACTTTC,CSVGEAGANVLTF
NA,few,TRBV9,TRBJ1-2,TGTGCCAGCAGCGTAGAGATGGGGTCCGGCTACACCTTC,CASSVEMGSGYTF
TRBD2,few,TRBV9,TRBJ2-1,TGTGCCAGCAGCGTAACCGGGACTAGCGGATACAATGAGCAGTTCTTC,CASSVTGTSGYNEQFF
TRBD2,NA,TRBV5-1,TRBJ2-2,TGCGCCAGCACCAGGGGGACTAGCGTCACCGGGGAGCTGTTTTTT,CASTRGTSVTGELFF
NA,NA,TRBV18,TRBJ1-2,TGTGCCAGCTCACAGCAGGGAGATGGCTACACCTTC,CASSQQGDGYTF
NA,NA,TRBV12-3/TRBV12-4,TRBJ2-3,TGTGCCAGCAGTTTACGGGGTCGGGGCCGCACAGATACGCAGTATTTT,CASSLRGRGRTDTQYF
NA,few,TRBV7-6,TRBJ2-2,TGTGCCAGCAGATATACCCCCCCTTGGACGAACACCGGGGAGCTGTTTTTT,CASRYTPPWTNTGELFF
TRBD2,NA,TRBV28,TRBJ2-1,TGTGCCAGCACCGAAGCGGGGGGCTCCTACAATGAGCAGTTCTTC,CASTEAGGSYNEQFF
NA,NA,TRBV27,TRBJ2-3,TGTGCCAGCAGTTTATCCCTCGACATGCTGACGCAGTATTTT,CASSLSLDMLTQYF
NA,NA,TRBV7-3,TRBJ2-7,TGTGCCAGCAGCTTAGAGCCCCCCAGGGTTATGTACTTC,CASSLEPPRVMYF
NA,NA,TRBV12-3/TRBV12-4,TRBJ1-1,TGTGCCAGCAGCAAACAGATCATGAACACTGAAGCTTTCTTT,CASSKQIMNTEAFF
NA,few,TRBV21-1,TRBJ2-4,TGTGCCAGCCGGGGAGCAGGAATTCAGTACTTC,CASRGAGIQYF
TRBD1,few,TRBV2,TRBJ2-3,TGTGCCAGCAGGGCCGGGACAGGGTTTGGAGATACGCAGTATTTT,CASRAGTGFGDTQYF
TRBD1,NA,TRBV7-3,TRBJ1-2,TGTGCCAGCAGCTTAAATCCTAGGACAGGGAATGGCTACACCTTC,CASSLNPRTGNGYTF
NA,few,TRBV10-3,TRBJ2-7,TGTGCCATCAGTGAGTTCACCGGCGAGCAGTACTTC,CAISEFTGEQYF